This TCR beta chain came from a study of T-cell memory formation after mild COVID-19. The table lists this clonotype with a few counts. This CDR3 region has 15 residues. Per the germline V gene, CDR1 is MNHNS and CDR2 is SASEGT. V was shortened by 8 bases and J by 8 bases, with 24 bases between the two germline ends. From the 5' RACE reads, TCRdb called clonotypes with MiXCR, one entry per CDR3 protein. Of 400,000 or so distinct CDR3 sequences listed, roughly 21% are singletons. The receptor's source is an adult woman who had mild COVID-19 (a few samples of this study predate the infection). Cell type and time point are not known. This sequence joins TRBV6-1 and TRBJ1-2; D uncertain. The sample taken for sequencing was PBMCs or a T cell subset sorted from them (not recorded which). The CDR3 DNA follows: TGTGCCAGCGCGCCCGGGTTGGGATCCCCTAAGGGCTACACCTTC. This translates into CASAPGLGSPKGYTF.